This T cell receptor beta chain derives from a study of breast tumors, draining lymph nodes, adjacent tissues. A few counts support this clonotype. Trimming cost V 4 bases and J 1 base, with 11 bases left between them. Per the germline V gene, CDR1 is SGHDT and CDR2 is YYEEEE. The CDR3 loop spans 14 amino acids. TCRdb reanalysed the multiplex PCR reads using MiXCR and keeps one entry per CDR3 protein. The data contain tens of thousands of distinct CDR3 sequences, roughly a fifth of them seen just once; the ten biggest clones take up about 2.2%. Axillary draining lymph nodes of breast cancer patients supplied the node samples.

The chain recombines TRBV5-6 with TRBJ2-5, with D tentatively TRBD1 (6 bases). The source of this sequence is a female donor with breast cancer. Some clones in this sample may be carry-over from other donors' samples. Sample: axillary lymph node tissue. CDR3 protein: CASSRTDFQETQYF. CDR3 sequence (DNA): TGTGCCAGCAGCAGGACAGACTTCCAAGAGACCCAGTACTTC.